A selection of T cell receptor beta chains follows, all from one sample in a study of shared clonotypes between healthy human individuals. Assay used: immunoSEQ multiplex PCR; TCRdb lists only in-frame clones, some missing. The sample lists roughly 2,500,000 clones, roughly 93% occurring once. Sequencing was carried out using naive CD4+ T cells from PBMCs. Receptor source: a man aged 18 to 29 in good health. Some clones in this sample may be carry-over from other donors' samples. CDR3s include the opening cysteine and the closing phenylalanine or tryptophan. The D gene is left open where the match is weak. Size is stated for part of the rows, as once, few or many counts, or as a class when the clone is expanded.

V	size	J	D	length	DNA	CDR3
TRBV7-6	NA	TRBJ2-2	TRBD2	16	TGTGCCAGCAGCCCTCCCCGCGGGGGGAGCACCGGGGAGCTGTTTTTT	CASSPPRGGSTGELFF
TRBV7-8	NA	TRBJ1-1	NA	12	TGTGCCAGCAGCTTAGATGACACTGAAGCTTTCTTT	CASSLDDTEAFF
TRBV5-8	NA	TRBJ2-7	TRBD1	16	TGTGCCAGCAGGAGATGGGGGACAGACCGCTCCTACGAGCAGTACTTC	CASRRWGTDRSYEQYF
TRBV6-5	NA	TRBJ2-3	NA	11	TGTGCCAGCAGTTATCGGGATACGCAGTATTTT	CASSYRDTQYF
TRBV27	NA	TRBJ2-1	NA	13	TGTGCCAGCAGATCACTCGTTCCCAATGAGCAGTTCTTC	CASRSLVPNEQFF
TRBV7-6	NA	TRBJ2-5	NA	13	TGTGCCAGCAGCCACAGAAACCAAGAGACCCAGTACTTC	CASSHRNQETQYF
TRBV27	once	TRBJ1-3	NA	14	TGTGCCAGCAGTTCGGCGGGCTCTGGAAACACCATATATTTT	CASSSAGSGNTIYF
TRBV28	NA	TRBJ1-5	NA	13	TGTGCCAGCACCCCCCTCGAGGCGCCGCCCCAGCATTTT	CASTPLEAPPQHF
TRBV6-1	NA	TRBJ1-3	NA	13	TGTGCCAGCGTAATTTTCCCTGGAAACACCATATATTTT	CASVIFPGNTIYF
TRBV27	NA	TRBJ2-7	NA	14	TGTGCCAGCAAGCCCGGGACATTAGTCCACGAGCAGTACTTC	CASKPGTLVHEQYF
TRBV28	NA	TRBJ2-1	NA	11	TGTGCCAGCAGTCCGGCCGATTCGCAGTTCTTC	CASSPADSQFF
TRBV19	NA	TRBJ1-1	NA	15	TGTGCCAGTAGGATCCCCGGGACGCCGAACACTGAAGCTTTCTTT	CASRIPGTPNTEAFF
TRBV30	NA	TRBJ1-1	NA	11	TGTGCCTGCTCATGGGGTTCTGAAGCTTTCTTT	CACSWGSEAFF
TRBV5-4	once	TRBJ1-1	TRBD1	15	TGTGCCAGCAGCTCACCGGGACAGGGGAACACTGAAGCTTTCTTT	CASSSPGQGNTEAFF
TRBV4-1	NA	TRBJ2-7	NA	15	TGCGCCAGCAGCCAAGATTCGGCAGGCAGGACCACGCAGTACTTC	CASSQDSAGRTTQYF
TRBV18	NA	TRBJ2-4	NA	12	TGTGCCAGCTCACCAAAGGCGGGCCCCTTAGAGTTC	CASSPKAGPLEF
TRBV5-1	NA	TRBJ2-7	TRBD2	15	TGCGCCAGCAGCCCGGGACTAGCGGGAGAAGGCGAGCAGTACTTC	CASSPGLAGEGEQYF
TRBV7-9	NA	TRBJ1-4	NA	13	TGTGCCAGCAGCTTATTCGGGGATGAAAAACTGTTTTTT	CASSLFGDEKLFF
TRBV19	NA	TRBJ2-2	NA	12	TGTGCCAGTAGTAGAAAAACCGGGGAGCTGTTTTTT	CASSRKTGELFF
TRBV27	NA	TRBJ2-7	NA	14	TGTGCCAGCCACCGGGACACTGAGTCCTACGAGCAGTACTTC	CASHRDTESYEQYF
TRBV7-2	NA	TRBJ2-1	NA	12	TGTGCCTTCGGAAAAACCTACAATGAGCAGTTCTTC	CAFGKTYNEQFF
TRBV27	once	TRBJ1-2	NA	14	TGTGCCAGCAGTTTAAACATCGGGGTTCGTGGCTACACCTTC	CASSLNIGVRGYTF
TRBV18	NA	TRBJ1-5	NA	15	TGTGCCAGCTCCACGACGGTGAATAGCAATCAGCCCCAGCATTTT	CASSTTVNSNQPQHF
TRBV7-2	NA	TRBJ2-3	TRBD2	16	TGTGCCAGCAGCTCCATAGCGGGAGGGCTCACAGATACGCAGTATTTT	CASSSIAGGLTDTQYF
TRBV5-1	NA	TRBJ1-2	NA	13	TGCGCCAGCAGCCCGGAAGGATCCTATGGCTACACCTTC	CASSPEGSYGYTF
TRBV7-2	NA	TRBJ1-1	TRBD1	16	TGTGCCAGCAGTTACTACAGGGGGCTCGGGAACACTGAAGCTTTCTTT	CASSYYRGLGNTEAFF
TRBV4-1	NA	TRBJ1-3	TRBD1	17	TGCGCCAGCAGCCGCGCAAAAGACAGGGATCAGAGGGGCACCATATATTTT	CASSRAKDRDQRGTIYF
TRBV4-2	NA	TRBJ2-7	TRBD2	17	TGTGCCAGCAGCCAAGGGACTAGCGGGAGGGCGGGGGGCGAGCAGTACTTC	CASSQGTSGRAGGEQYF
TRBV28	NA	TRBJ1-2	NA	11	TGTGCCAGCACGCGGGGCTTCGGCTACACCTTC	CASTRGFGYTF
TRBV5-1	NA	TRBJ2-7	TRBD1	15	TGCGCCAGCAGCTTGGTTGGGACAGGGGCCTACGAGCAGTACTTC	CASSLVGTGAYEQYF
TRBV11-2	NA	TRBJ2-5	NA	15	TGTGCCAGCAGCTTAGCAGGGAGCAGCCTAGGGGCCCAGTACTTC	CASSLAGSSLGAQYF
TRBV5-1	NA	TRBJ2-3	NA	15	TGCGCCAGCAGCTTGGCGGGGGATGGGACAGATACGCAGTATTTT	CASSLAGDGTDTQYF
TRBV11-2	NA	TRBJ2-1	TRBD2	15	TGTGCCAGCAGCCGACTAGCGGGATCCGTTAGTGAGCAGTTCTTC	CASSRLAGSVSEQFF
TRBV7-9	NA	TRBJ1-2	NA	13	TGTGCCAGCAGCTTGTTACAGGGAGTAGGCTACACCTTC	CASSLLQGVGYTF
TRBV7-3	NA	TRBJ1-1	NA	14	TGTGCCAGCAGCTTAACGGTTTCAGGCACTGAAGCTTTCTTT	CASSLTVSGTEAFF
TRBV25-1	NA	TRBJ2-3	NA	13	TGTGCCAGCAGGGAGACAGCCACAGATACGCAGTATTTT	CASRETATDTQYF
TRBV7-8	NA	TRBJ2-7	NA	13	TGTGCCAGCACCCGGGACGCAGGGACCTACGAGTACTTC	CASTRDAGTYEYF
TRBV5-1	NA	TRBJ2-7	NA	13	TGCGCCAGCAGCTTGCTGACGTCGGACGAGCAGTACTTC	CASSLLTSDEQYF
TRBV19	NA	TRBJ2-1	NA	16	TGTGCCAGTAGTACCCTAGCGACTGTGACCTACAATGAGCAGTTCTTC	CASSTLATVTYNEQFF
TRBV9	NA	TRBJ2-5	NA	14	TGTGCCAGCACCCTTCCGGGCCCCCCAGAGACCCAGTACTTC	CASTLPGPPETQYF
TRBV7-2	NA	TRBJ2-3	TRBD2	14	TGTGCCAGCAGCTTCCGCAGCGGGGCAGATACGCAGTATTTT	CASSFRSGADTQYF
TRBV5-8	NA	TRBJ1-5	NA	15	TGTGCCAGCAGCATGCAACAGGGATGGAATCAGCCCCAGCATTTT	CASSMQQGWNQPQHF
TRBV4-1	NA	TRBJ2-7	NA	15	TGCGCCAGCAGCCGGCAAGACATCCTGGTCTACGAGCAGTACTTC	CASSRQDILVYEQYF
TRBV28	NA	TRBJ1-5	TRBD1	15	TGTGCCAGCGGCAAGGGGGACAGGGTGAATCAGCCCCAGCATTTT	CASGKGDRVNQPQHF
TRBV28	NA	TRBJ2-6	NA	12	TGTGCCGTCCCCTCTGGGGCCAACGTCCTGACTTTC	CAVPSGANVLTF
TRBV18	once	TRBJ2-7	NA	12	TGTGCCAGCTCCCCTAGCTCCTACGAGCAGTACTTC	CASSPSSYEQYF
TRBV6-6	NA	TRBJ2-1	TRBD2	15	TGTGCCAGCAGGTTGGGCGGGAGCGATTACAATGAGCAGTTCTTC	CASRLGGSDYNEQFF
TRBV28	NA	TRBJ1-1	NA	10	TGTGCCAGCAGGTCGGGCGAAGCTTTCTTT	CASRSGEAFF
TRBV25-1	NA	TRBJ1-5	NA	12	TGTGCCAGTAACGAGGGTAATCAGCCCCAGCATTTT	CASNEGNQPQHF
TRBV6-1	NA	TRBJ1-4	NA	13	TGTGCCAGCAGTGCCCGGACAGATGAAAAACTGTTTTTT	CASSARTDEKLFF
TRBV7-2	NA	TRBJ2-1	TRBD2	16	TGTGCCAGCAGCTTGGCGGGACTAGCGGCCCACAATGAGCAGTTCTTC	CASSLAGLAAHNEQFF
TRBV7-9	NA	TRBJ2-1	TRBD1	14	TGTGCCAGCAGCTTACCTACAGGGGGCGGTGAGCAGTTCTTC	CASSLPTGGGEQFF
TRBV7-9	few	TRBJ1-5	NA	14	TGTGCCAGCAGCTGGGGCGAGGGCAATCAGCCCCAGCATTTT	CASSWGEGNQPQHF
TRBV2	NA	TRBJ2-6	NA	15	TGTGCCAGCAGTGAGCAGAGCTCTGGGGCCAACGTCCTGACTTTC	CASSEQSSGANVLTF
TRBV7-9	NA	TRBJ2-1	TRBD2	18	TGTGCCAGCAGCCTATGGGGTGGCGGGAGGAGCTCCTACAATGAGCAGTTCTTC	CASSLWGGGRSSYNEQFF
TRBV27	NA	TRBJ2-3	TRBD2	17	TGTGCCAGCAGTTTATTAGGCGGGAGGGCCGTCAGTGATACGCAGTATTTT	CASSLLGGRAVSDTQYF
TRBV9	NA	TRBJ2-1	NA	14	TGTGCCAGCAGCGTAGGGGCAGCGGTCTATGAGCAGTTCTTC	CASSVGAAVYEQFF
TRBV6-1	NA	TRBJ1-1	TRBD1	14	TGTGCCAGCAGTGCCCGGGGACAGGGGGCTGAAGCTTTCTTT	CASSARGQGAEAFF
TRBV7-9	NA	TRBJ2-2	NA	17	TGTGCCAGCAGCTTAGTCTGGGAGGCCGCTTTTACCGGGGAGCTGTTTTTT	CASSLVWEAAFTGELFF